Listed here are 17 T cell receptor beta chains from one sample, sequenced in a study of Ad26.COV2.S vaccination and SARS-CoV-2 variants. TCRdb keeps only in-frame clones here, not all; method: immunoSEQ multiplex PCR. The profile covers 440,000 or so clones, with roughly 88% appearing a single time and approximately 4.3% taken by the ten largest. Treatment reported: about 20 received Ad26.COV2.S at low or high dose, single or two shots; several received placebo; per-sample allocation not given. Collection of samples fell on day 63 after the first vaccine or placebo injection. The material was peripheral blood, obtained in a trial of Ad26.COV2.S vaccine versus placebo. The source of these receptors is a person aged 18-60 years who received the Ad26.COV2.S COVID-19 vaccine or a placebo.

This chain connects TRBV15 to TRBJ2-1; D might be TRBD2 (7 bases). The germline gives CDR1 LNHNV, CDR2 YYDKDF (reference sequence). This CDR3 comprises 13 residues. Trimming shortened V by 4 bases and J by 10 bases, and 14 bases separated the two germline ends. The CDR3, as DNA: TGTGCCACCAGCACCCGAGGGGGGGACGAGCAGTTCTTC. Translating gives CATSTRGGDEQFF. Full variable domain (outside the CDR3, taken from reference TRBV15 and TRBJ2-1): DAMVIQNPRYQVTQFGKPVTLSCSQTLNHNVMYWYQQKSSQAPKLLFHYYDKDFNNEADTPDNFQSRRPNTSFCFLDIRSPGLGDTAMYLCATSTRGGDEQFFGPGTRLTVL.

This chain's CDR3 is CASSLPTGGGEQFF. CDR3 DNA sequence: TGCGCCAGCAGCCTACCGACAGGGGGCGGTGAGCAGTTCTTC. The chain carries TRBV5-1 and TRBJ2-1; 10 positions match TRBD1. V shed 4 bases and J 9 bases; nucleotides not matched to a gene: 7. The CDR3 has 14 residues. Germline lookup yields CDR1 SGHRS and CDR2 YFSETQ. The full variable domain, rest sourced from reference TRBV5-1 and TRBJ2-1, is KAGVTQTPRYLIKTRGQQVTLSCSPISGHRSVSWYQQTPGQGLQFLFEYFSETQRNKGNFPGRFSGRQFSNSRSEMNVSTLELGDSALYLCASSLPTGGGEQFFGPGTRLTVL.

This clone was detected a few times. This sample also contains other DNA sequences that code for the same CDR3. The chain employs TRBV27 and TRBJ2-7; TRBD1 aligns across 10 bases. From germline, CDR1 is MNHEY and CDR2 SMNVEV (reference sequence). Trimming at V came to 2 bases and at J to 4 bases, leaving 2 bases not matched to a gene. CDR3 size: 14 residues. The CDR3 loop is CASSLGTGAYEQYF. For the CDR3, the DNA is TGTGCCAGCAGTTTAGGGACAGGGGCATACGAGCAGTACTTC.

The chain employs TRBV19 and TRBJ2-1, with 7 bases fitting TRBD2. Trimming removed 3 bases from V and 7 bases from J; junction bases left unmatched: 6. Per the germline V gene, CDR1 is LNHDA and CDR2 is SQIVND (reference sequence). This CDR3 region has 14 residues. CDR3 nucleotide sequence: TGTGCCAGTAGTATCACGGGAGGCCGGAATGAGCAGTTCTTC. It translates to CASSITGGRNEQFF.

The rearrangement joins TRBV27 to TRBJ2-2; 8 bases align to TRBD1. Germline CDR1 MNHEY, CDR2 SMNVEV (reference sequence). Unmatched junction bases numbered 4, after V lost 6 bases and J lost 7 bases. There are 13 residues in the CDR3. The CDR3 DNA sequence: TGTGCCAGCAGGACAGGGGTCGGCGGGGAGCTGTTTTTT. This codes for CASRTGVGGELFF.

On this clone: Other DNA sequences from this sample encode an identical CDR3 as well. The CDR3 here is CSAQSYEQYF. DNA for the CDR3: TGCAGTGCGCAAAGCTACGAGCAGTACTTC. The genes are TRBV20-1 and TRBJ2-7, with D hard to call. The CDR3 has 10 amino acids. Germline V CDR1 and CDR2: DFQATT, SNEGSKA (reference sequence). V shed 6 bases and J shed 3 bases, with 6 bases lying between them.

The rearrangement uses TRBV21-1 and TRBJ2-5; the table's D call of TRBD2 was not tested on the DNA. TRBV21-1 is marked as a pseudogene. CDR3 length equals 19 residues. Here the CDR3 DNA reads TGTGCCATCGAAAACCGGGACAGGGTTCTAGCGGGAGTTCGGGAGACCCAGTACTTC. This gives the protein CAIENRDRVLAGVRETQYF.

A word on this clone: The same CDR3 arises from other DNA sequences in this sample as well. CDR3: CASSRDSYNEQFF. The CDR3, as DNA: TGTGCCAGCAGCCGGGACAGTTACAATGAGCAGTTCTTC. V gene TRBV12-3 or TRBV12-4 combines with J gene TRBJ2-1; TRBD1 aligns across 7 bases. With 6 bases clipped from V and 4 bases from J, the junction kept 3 bases outside the gene matches. The CDR3 has 13 amino acids.

The chain carries TRBV13 and TRBJ2-7; 8 bases line up with TRBD2. The germline V gene encodes CDR1 PRHDT and CDR2 FYEKMQ (reference sequence). The CDR3 runs 14 residues. The V and J ends lost 0 bases and 2 bases, in that order; junction bases with no gene match: 0. Here the CDR3 reads CASSLGRGAYEQYF. CDR3 sequence (DNA): TGTGCCAGCAGCTTAGGGCGGGGGGCCTACGAGCAGTACTTC.

This rearrangement joins TRBV11-3 to TRBJ2-1; D ambiguous. The CDR3 has 13 residues. Germline V gene lookup returns CDR1 SGHNT and CDR2 YENEEA. The V end was cut by 5 bases, the J end by 5 bases, with 10 bases between. The DNA of the CDR3 is TGTGCCAGCAGCCGAAGTTTCAACAATGAGCAGTTCTTC. It is translated as CASSRSFNNEQFF. Filled out from reference TRBV11-3 and TRBJ2-1, the complete variable domain reads EAGVVQSPRYKIIEKKQPVAFWCNPISGHNTLYWYLQNLGQGPELLIRYENEEAVDDSQLPKDRFSAERLKGVDSTLKIQPAELGDSAVYLCASSRSFNNEQFFGPGTRLTVL.

Only one count was recorded for this clone. The rearrangement joins TRBV28 to TRBJ2-3; 12 bases align to TRBD2. CDR1 MDHEN and CDR2 SYDVKM come from the germline V gene. The CDR3 length is 18 residues. The trim removed 1 base at V and 4 bases at J, leaving 9 bases unmatched. CDR3 nucleotide sequence: TGTGCCAGCAGTTTATTGGTGTCTAGCGGGAGGGTGGCAGATACGCAGTATTTT. This translates into CASSLLVSSGRVADTQYF.

CDR3 sequence: CASSSPYEQYF. In DNA form, the CDR3 reads TGTGCCAGCAGCTCCCCCTACGAGCAGTACTTC. This chain links TRBV5-4 with TRBJ2-7; D is uncertain. V shed 3 bases and J shed 2 bases, with 3 bases lying between them. This CDR3 has 11 amino acids. Looked up from germline, CDR1 is SGHNT and CDR2 is YYREEE (reference sequence).

The V and J genes are TRBV11-2 and TRBJ2-3, with 9 bases that match TRBD1. The ends lost 1 base at V and 2 bases at J; junction bases unmatched: 4. The CDR3 loop spans 16 amino acids. Per germline, CDR1 SGHAT and CDR2 FQNNGV. CDR3 protein: CASSLVGQGPTDTQYF. DNA of the CDR3: TGTGCCAGCAGCTTAGTAGGACAGGGGCCCACAGATACGCAGTATTTT. The full variable domain, with the rest looked up from reference TRBV11-2 and TRBJ2-3, is EAGVAQSPRYKIIEKRQSVAFWCNPISGHATLYWYQQILGQGPKLLIQFQNNGVVDDSQLPKDRFSAERLKGVDSTLKIQPAKLEDSAVYLCASSLVGQGPTDTQYFGPGTRLTVL.

The V call is TRBV2, the J call TRBJ2-7; 8 bases agree with TRBD2. The V gene end was trimmed by 5 bases and the J gene end by 7 bases; junction bases not matched to a gene: 22. The germline V gene encodes CDR1 SNHLY and CDR2 FYNNEI. The CDR3 runs 18 residues. In DNA form, the CDR3 reads TGTGCCAGCAGTTCCCAACCCGGGGGGGCCATTCTGACTTTTGAGCAGTACTTC. Its translation: CASSSQPGGAILTFEQYF.

The CDR3 coding sequence is TGTGCCAGCAATACCGGGGGACTAGCGGGAGGGCCTGCCGGGGAGCTGTTTTTT. Its translation is CASNTGGLAGGPAGELFF. The rearrangement uses TRBV27 and TRBJ2-2; 16 nucleotides align to TRBD2. There are 18 residues in the CDR3. CDR1 and CDR2 (germline): MNHEY, SMNVEV (reference sequence). V dropped 7 bases and J dropped 6; count of bases not matched to a gene: 11.

The V gene is TRBV5-1, the J gene TRBJ2-5; no clear D. Germline CDR1 reads SGHRS; CDR2 reads YFSETQ. Trimming removed 4 bases from V and 5 bases from J, with 9 bases in between. This CDR3 has 12 residues. CDR3 nucleotides: TGCGCCAGCAGCCAGGAAGGCGAGACCCAGTACTTC. It translates to CASSQEGETQYF.

This clone was counted ten times or more. J is TRBJ1-1 and V is TRBV7-8, with 11 bases lining up with TRBD1. V gave up 7 bases and J gave up 4 bases; unmatched junction bases: 17. The CDR3 totals 18 residues. Germline assignment: CDR1 SGHVS and CDR2 FQNEAQ. The CDR3 region is CASTPTRTGGRGGTEAFF. The CDR3 bases are TGTGCCAGCACGCCGACCAGGACAGGGGGCAGGGGTGGCACTGAAGCTTTCTTT.